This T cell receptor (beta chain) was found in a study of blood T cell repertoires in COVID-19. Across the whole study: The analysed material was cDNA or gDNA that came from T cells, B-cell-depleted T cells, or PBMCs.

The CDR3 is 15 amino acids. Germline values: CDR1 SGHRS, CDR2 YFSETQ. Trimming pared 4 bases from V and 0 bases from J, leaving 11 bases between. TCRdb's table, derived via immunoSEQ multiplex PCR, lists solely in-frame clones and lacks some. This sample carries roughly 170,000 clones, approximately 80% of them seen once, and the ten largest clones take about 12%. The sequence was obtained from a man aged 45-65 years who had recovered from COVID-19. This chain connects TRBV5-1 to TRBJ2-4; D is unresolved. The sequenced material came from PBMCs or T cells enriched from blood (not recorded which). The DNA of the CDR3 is TGCGCCAGCAGCCCATTAGATCTAGCCAAAAACATTCAGTACTTC. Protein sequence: CASSPLDLAKNIQYF. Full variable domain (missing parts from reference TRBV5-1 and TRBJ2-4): KAGVTQTPRYLIKTRGQQVTLSCSPISGHRSVSWYQQTPGQGLQFLFEYFSETQRNKGNFPGRFSGRQFSNSRSEMNVSTLELGDSALYLCASSPLDLAKNIQYFGAGTRLSVL.